The 16 T cell receptor beta chains below come from one sample, sequenced in a study of blood T cell repertoires in COVID-19. Here immunoSEQ multiplex PCR was the method, and the copy in TCRdb shows in-frame clones only, minus some. Found here are approximately 280,000 clones, 75% to 90% of them singletons; the top ten hold approximately 2.2%. Sequenced material: peripheral blood. Receptors originate from a woman in her 30s who had recovered from COVID-19.

V and J are TRBV6-5 and TRBJ1-2, with 8 bases that match TRBD1. CDR3 length: 16 amino acids. In germline, CDR1 is MNHEY, CDR2 SVGAGI. With V trimmed by 0 bases and J by 6 bases, 9 bases remained unmatched. In DNA form, the CDR3 reads TGTGCCAGCAGTTACTCGGTCAGGGGGCCCGATCATGGCTACACCTTC. It codes for CASSYSVRGPDHGYTF.

V usage is TRBV21-1 and J usage is TRBJ2-3; TRBD1, the table's D call, lacks a check against the DNA. TRBV21-1 is a listed pseudogene. The CDR3 runs to 14 residues. The CDR3 sequence is CASTLQVGTDTQYF. CDR3 sequence (DNA): TGTGCCAGCACGTTACAGGTGGGGACAGATACGCAGTATTTT.

The chain joins TRBV9 to TRBJ2-3; 9 bases map to TRBD2. The CDR3 is 15 amino acids. Losses at the gene ends were 2 bases for V and 3 bases for J; bases not matched to a gene: 4. Germline CDR1 SGDLS, CDR2 YYNGEE. The CDR3 loop reads CASSVREGRTDTQYF. CDR3 bases: TGTGCCAGCAGCGTGCGGGAGGGCCGGACAGATACGCAGTATTTT.

The chain couples TRBV7-9 to TRBJ2-1; 15 bases match TRBD2. This CDR3 spans 19 amino acids. CDR1 and CDR2 from the germline V gene are SEHNR and FQNEAQ (reference sequence). Unmatched junction bases numbered 12, after V lost 5 bases and J lost 4 bases. The CDR3 coding sequence is TGTGCCAGCAGCAGGGGGACTAGCGGGAGGTTTTCAACTTACAATGAGCAGTTCTTC. It codes for CASSRGTSGRFSTYNEQFF. Drawing the rest from reference TRBV7-9 and TRBJ2-1, the complete variable domain is DTGVSQNPRHKITKRGQNVTFRCDPISEHNRLYWYRQTLGQGPEFLTYFQNEAQLEKSRLLSDRFSAERPKGSFSTLEIQRTEQGDSAMYLCASSRGTSGRFSTYNEQFFGPGTRLTVL.

The CDR3, as DNA: TGTGCCAGCAGCCAGAGGAACACTGAAGCTTTCTTT. This translates into CASSQRNTEAFF. The chain is built from TRBV3-1 (or the pseudogene TRBV3-2) and TRBJ1-1; no firm D call. With 3 bases removed from V and 1 base from J, the gap between germline ends came to 3 bases. In germline, CDR1 is LGHDT, CDR2 YNNKEL (reference sequence). The CDR3 has 12 amino acids.

The genes are TRBV7-9 and TRBJ2-1; D possibly corresponds to TRBD1 (5 bases). Germline CDR1 reads SEHNR; CDR2 reads FQNEAQ (reference sequence). V was shortened by 6 bases and J by 9 bases, with 15 bases between the two germline ends. The CDR3 extends over 13 amino acids. The CDR3 spells CASRHDSFFEQFF. The CDR3 nucleotides are TGTGCCAGCAGACATGACAGTTTCTTTGAGCAGTTCTTC. The whole variable domain, remainder taken from reference TRBV7-9 and TRBJ2-1, is DTGVSQNPRHKITKRGQNVTFRCDPISEHNRLYWYRQTLGQGPEFLTYFQNEAQLEKSRLLSDRFSAERPKGSFSTLEIQRTEQGDSAMYLCASRHDSFFEQFFGPGTRLTVL.

The V gene is TRBV18, the J gene TRBJ2-1, with a weak D call TRBD2 (7 bases). The CDR3 loop spans 14 amino acids. The V and J ends lost 1 base and 7 bases respectively, with 11 bases between them. Germline V gives CDR1 KGHSH, CDR2 LQKENI. The CDR3 bases are TGTGCCAGCTCACCACGCGGGGGCCCTAATGAGCAGTTCTTC. It yields the protein CASSPRGGPNEQFF.

A single count supports this clone. This rearrangement joins TRBV5-4 to TRBJ2-2, with 10 bases matching TRBD2. Germline-derived CDR1 and CDR2 are SGHNT and YYREEE (reference sequence). The CDR3 sequence is 16 residues long. V was clipped by 5 bases and J by 4 bases; unmatched bases: 8. CDR3 region: CASRLFSSGSTGELFF. In nucleotides, the CDR3 is TGTGCCAGCAGGCTTTTCTCTAGCGGGAGCACCGGGGAGCTGTTTTTT.

This clone was recorded once. The genes are TRBV4-2 and TRBJ2-1, with TRBD2 identical over 8 bases. With V trimmed by 0 bases and J by 0 bases, 4 bases remained unmatched. Germline V gene lookup returns CDR1 LGHNA and CDR2 YNFKEQ. This CDR3 has 17 residues. The CDR3, as DNA: TGTGCCAGCAGCCAAGATCGGGGGGGGGCCTCCTACAATGAGCAGTTCTTC. It encodes CASSQDRGGASYNEQFF.

The rearrangement uses TRBV5-1 and TRBJ1-1, with D unresolved. The CDR3 length is 15 residues. Trimming left V 5 bases short and J 2 bases short, with 16 bases between. Germline CDR1 and CDR2: SGHRS and YFSETQ. The CDR3 reads CASSPGSIRNTEAFF. CDR3 nucleotide sequence: TGCGCCAGCAGTCCCGGGTCGATCAGAAACACTGAAGCTTTCTTT. Based on the CDR3 plus reference TRBV5-1 and TRBJ1-1, the full variable domain is KAGVTQTPRYLIKTRGQQVTLSCSPISGHRSVSWYQQTPGQGLQFLFEYFSETQRNKGNFPGRFSGRQFSNSRSEMNVSTLELGDSALYLCASSPGSIRNTEAFFGQGTRLTVV.

This chain uses TRBV2 with TRBJ2-2; 8 bases align to TRBD2. The CDR3 covers 15 residues. The germline gives CDR1 SNHLY, CDR2 FYNNEI. After removal of 2 bases from V and 7 bases from J, the junction contained 6 bases not matched to a gene. CDR3 protein: CASSESGSQGGELFF. CDR3 in DNA: TGTGCCAGCAGTGAAAGCGGGAGTCAGGGCGGGGAGCTGTTTTTT.

This rearrangement joins TRBV3-1 (or the pseudogene TRBV3-2) to TRBJ1-2; D may be TRBD1 (6 bases). V lost 4 bases, J lost 6 bases, and 18 bases lay in between. Germline V gene sequence: CDR1 LGHDT, CDR2 YNNKEL (reference sequence). The CDR3 runs 15 residues. The CDR3 is CASSPLQGIVDGYTF. CDR3 nucleotides: TGTGCCAGCAGCCCCCTACAGGGTATCGTGGATGGCTACACCTTC.

The chain links TRBV11-2 to TRBJ1-4; D is possibly TRBD1 (5 bases). Between the trimmed V and J ends, which lost 4 bases and 5 bases, there was a span of 17 bases. CDR1 is SGHAT, CDR2 FQNNGV, per germline. This CDR3 comprises 16 residues. CDR3 residues: CASSSDLSWGNEKLFF. CDR3 DNA sequence: TGTGCCAGCAGCTCTGACCTATCTTGGGGCAATGAAAAACTGTTTTTT.

This chain joins TRBV19 and TRBJ2-3, with a possible D match to TRBD1 (5 bases). Germline CDR1 is LNHDA and CDR2 is SQIVND (reference sequence). The germline V and J ends were trimmed by 6 bases and 0 bases, with 7 bases remaining between them. This CDR3 region has 13 residues. The CDR3 coding sequence is TGTGCCAGTAGCAGACAGAGCACAGATACGCAGTATTTT. The encoded protein is CASSRQSTDTQYF.

The chain couples TRBV10-3 to TRBJ2-7, with 12 bases identical to TRBD1. Trimming removed 11 bases from V and 5 bases from J; junction bases left unmatched: 7. This CDR3 is 13 amino acids long. Germline V gene data show CDR1 as ENHRY and CDR2 as SYGVKD. The CDR3 loop reads CAACRDRGHEQYF. CDR3 in DNA: TGTGCCGCCTGCCGGGACAGGGGGCACGAGCAGTACTTC.

The V call is TRBV29-1, the J call TRBJ2-5, with a tentative D call TRBD2 (5 bases). The CDR3 consists of 12 residues. V was cut by 6 bases and J by 4 bases, with 12 bases left in between. The germline V gene has CDR1 SQVTM and CDR2 ANQGSEA. Here the CDR3 DNA reads TGCAGCGTAGGAGAGGGTAGAGAGACCCAGTACTTC. As protein: CSVGEGRETQYF.